This T cell receptor beta chain was obtained from a study of T cell changes during pregnancy in multiple sclerosis. Assay: immunoSEQ multiplex PCR; the TCRdb copy retains only in-frame clones and omits some. The repertoire includes approximately 90,000 clones, 80% to 95% of them detected once, and 0.85% to 0.95% sits in the top ten. The CDR3 consists of 13 residues. V was pared by 6 bases and J by 8 bases, with 7 bases of the junction left unmatched. From germline, CDR1 is MDHEN and CDR2 SYDVKM. The V gene is TRBV28, the J gene TRBJ1-2; TRBD1 aligns across 9 bases. Specimen: peripheral blood, collected before pregnancy. This TCR was recovered from a female donor with multiple sclerosis, enrolled in a pregnancy study. The CDR3 region is CASSRTGVLGYTF. CDR3 nucleotide sequence: TGTGCCAGCAGCCGGACAGGGGTTCTCGGCTACACCTTC.